The clone carrying this T cell receptor beta chain was counted ten times or more. The antigen is undetermined. Library preparation tagged each individual cDNA molecule with a unique molecular identifier. TCRdb re-called the RACE reads with MiXCR, one entry per CDR3 protein. The table has 95,000 or so distinct CDR3 sequences, around 10% seen once. The CDR3 runs 18 residues. Per germline, CDR1 SEHNR and CDR2 FQNEAQ (reference sequence). With 0 bases clipped from V and 3 bases from J, the junction kept 6 bases outside the gene matches. The sample's time point: patch test 2, 6 weeks after DPC sensitization. Regarding treatment: therapeutic diphenylcyclopropenone sensitization with weekly scalp DPC. These data are taken from a study of human T cells and chemical hapten exposure. Study-level points and caveats: Expanded TCRs showed more large CDR3 clusters than pre-sensitization or healthy control sets.

The rearrangement joins TRBV7-9 to TRBJ2-1; 12 positions agree with TRBD2. The sequenced sample was whole blood, obtained in connection with sensitization to the hapten diphenylcyclopropenone (DPC). The TCR comes from a woman in her thirties or forties with alopecia areata. Some clones in this sample may be carry-over from other donors' samples. CDR3 bases: TGTGCCAGCAGCTTAGCTGCTAGCGGGAGGGCCGACTACAATGAGCAGTTCTTC. Its translation is CASSLAASGRADYNEQFF.